These 28 T cell receptor beta chains were sequenced from one sample in a study of CD8 T cells in Susac syndrome. Reverse transcription of about 0.5 to 1 ug RNA was carried out with random hexamers. In TCRdb, the immunoSEQ multiplex PCR reads were re-called with MiXCR into one record per CDR3 protein. Of roughly 100,000 distinct CDR3 sequences listed, roughly 95% are singletons. The sequenced sample consisted of CD8+ T cells from PBMCs. The receptors were sampled from a human donor with Susac syndrome.

This chain links TRBV30 with TRBJ2-2; 9 nucleotides line up with TRBD1. Germline CDR1 and CDR2: GTSNPN and SVGIG (reference sequence). J gave up 8 bases and V 4 bases, and 2 bases lay outside the gene matches. The CDR3 runs to 12 residues. The CDR3 DNA sequence: TGTGCCTGGAACAGGGGGCTTGGGGAGCTGTTTTTT. Protein: CAWNRGLGELFF.

The chain combines TRBV12-3 or TRBV12-4 with TRBJ1-1; 9 nucleotides agree with TRBD1. This CDR3 has 15 residues. J lost 5 bases, V lost 3 bases, and 7 bases had no gene match. The CDR3 is CASSFTGGRGTEAFF. The CDR3, as DNA: TGTGCCAGCAGTTTCACAGGGGGCCGAGGGACTGAAGCTTTCTTT.

The V gene is TRBV7-6, the J gene TRBJ2-1; D may be TRBD1 or TRBD2 (5 bases each). Trimming shortened V by 5 bases and J by 2 bases, and 10 bases separated the two germline ends. CDR1 and CDR2 from the germline V gene are SGHVS and FNYEAQ. This CDR3 is built from 14 residues. CDR3 region: CASSPGTAYNEQFF. CDR3 sequence (DNA): TGTGCCAGCAGCCCCGGGACGGCCTACAATGAGCAGTTCTTC.

Comment on this clonotype: Germline is not matched at one junction end, which may reflect a read error. V gene TRBV3-1 combines with J gene TRBJ1-4, with D possibly being TRBD1 (6 bases). The CDR3 sequence is 15 residues long. Germline V CDR1 and CDR2: LGHDT, YNNKEL (reference sequence). The CDR3 DNA sequence: TGTGCCAGCAGCCAAGGAGGGGGAGTGCTTCGAAAAACTGTTTTT. This codes for CASSQGGGVLRKTVF.

The chain carries TRBV9 and TRBJ2-3, with 12 positions matching TRBD2. V trimming: 1 base; J trimming: 6 bases; junction bases outside the gene matches: 3. The germline V gene has CDR1 SGDLS and CDR2 YYNGEE. CDR3 length equals 15 residues. CDR3 coding DNA: TGTGCCAGCAGCGTAACCGGGACTAGCGGGGATACGCAGTATTTT. Protein sequence: CASSVTGTSGDTQYF.

This rearrangement joins TRBV12-3 or TRBV12-4 to TRBJ2-1, with no clear D. The V end lost 6 bases, the J end lost 10 bases, and 10 bases lay between the germline ends. The CDR3 contains 11 residues. Here the CDR3 reads CASSRDFEQFF. In DNA form, the CDR3 reads TGTGCCAGCAGCCGCGACTTCGAGCAGTTCTTC.

The chain uses TRBV27 and TRBJ1-6; D is ambiguous. The V end was cut by 7 bases, the J end by 7 bases, with 20 bases between. Germline V gene data show CDR1 as MNHEY and CDR2 as SMNVEV (reference sequence). The CDR3 loop spans 16 amino acids. Here the CDR3 reads CASTTIPGPGNSPLHF. CDR3 in DNA: TGTGCCAGCACCACCATTCCGGGTCCGGGAAATTCACCCCTCCACTTT.

The chain uses TRBV20-1 and TRBJ2-7; 10 nucleotides match TRBD1. CDR1 is DFQATT, CDR2 SNEGSKA, per germline (reference sequence). J lost 6 bases, V lost 4 bases, and 6 bases had no gene match. The CDR3 runs to 13 residues. CDR3 DNA: TGCAGTGCTACTGGACAGGGGGAGATCGAGCAGTACTTC. It is translated as CSATGQGEIEQYF.

The chain employs TRBV30 and TRBJ2-7; no firm D call. The CDR3 totals 13 residues. V dropped 4 bases and J dropped 3 bases, with 13 bases sitting between them. The germline V gene encodes CDR1 GTSNPN and CDR2 SVGIG (reference sequence). The CDR3 coding sequence is TGTGCCTGGAATCCGGGCTCCGGCTACGAGCAGTACTTC. Translated: CAWNPGSGYEQYF.

The genes are TRBV7-2 and TRBJ1-1; weak D call: TRBD1 (6 bases). Between the trimmed V and J ends, which lost 4 bases and 11 bases, there was a span of 14 bases. The CDR3 sequence is 12 residues long. CDR1 is SGHTA and CDR2 is FQGNSA in the germline V gene. CDR3 loop: CASSSSTGGAFF. The CDR3 region has the DNA TGTGCCAGCAGCTCCTCGACAGGCGGGGCTTTCTTT.

This chain uses TRBV27 with TRBJ2-5, with no clear D. CDR1 MNHEY and CDR2 SMNVEV come from the germline V gene (reference sequence). CDR3 size: 13 residues. V was pared by 5 bases and J by 4 bases, with 11 bases between. This CDR3 is CASSPPDRETQYF. The CDR3 region has the DNA TGTGCCAGCAGTCCTCCGGACCGAGAGACCCAGTACTTC.

The chain couples TRBV20-1 to TRBJ1-5, with 7 bases identical to TRBD1. Germline lookup yields CDR1 DFQATT and CDR2 SNEGSKA (reference sequence). Unmatched junction bases numbered 10, after V lost 6 bases and J lost 5 bases. The length of the CDR3 is 14 residues. The CDR3 protein is CSASEQGEDQPQHF. The CDR3 DNA reads TGCAGTGCCTCTGAGCAGGGGGAGGATCAGCCCCAGCATTTT.

The chain links TRBV28 to TRBJ1-5; D is perhaps TRBD1 (5 bases). This CDR3 is 15 amino acids long. The V gene's germline CDR1 is MDHEN and CDR2 SYDVKM. V lost 6 bases to trimming and J lost 0 bases, with 12 bases between them. CDR3 amino acids: CASSRQPYSNQPQHF. The DNA for the CDR3 is TGTGCCAGCAGCCGACAGCCCTATAGCAATCAGCCCCAGCATTTT.

The rearrangement joins TRBV5-1 to TRBJ1-2; D is undetermined. Germline CDR1 is SGHRS and CDR2 is YFSETQ. The CDR3 extends over 12 amino acids. V lost 4 bases and J lost 4, with 8 bases in between. CDR3 in DNA: TGCGCCAGCAGCCTAGACACCTATGGCTACACCTTC. Translating gives CASSLDTYGYTF.

This chain connects TRBV24-1 to TRBJ2-5; no clear D. CDR1 and CDR2 from the germline V gene are KGHDR and SFDVKD. Deletions cut 4 bases from V and 11 bases from J, with 13 bases between. CDR3 length: 12 residues. The CDR3 here is CATSEGMAVQYF. CDR3 DNA sequence: TGTGCCACCAGTGAGGGAATGGCGGTTCAGTACTTC.

The V call is TRBV7-9, the J call TRBJ2-7; 8 positions match TRBD1. With 6 bases clipped from V and 6 bases from J, the junction kept 13 bases outside the gene matches. The germline CDR1 and CDR2 sequences are SEHNR and FQNEAQ (reference sequence). The CDR3 loop spans 15 amino acids. The CDR3 region has the DNA TGTGCCAGCAGTCACACCAGGGGGCGGTACTCCGAGCAGTACTTC. This gives the protein CASSHTRGRYSEQYF.

The chain combines TRBV6-2 or TRBV6-3 with TRBJ1-5; D call uncertain. The CDR3 runs 12 residues. CDR1 and CDR2 from the germline V gene are MNHEY and SVGEGT. Trimming removed 6 bases at V and 6 bases at J, with 9 bases between. The CDR3 protein is CASSLDRQPQHF. CDR3 DNA: TGTGCCAGCAGCTTAGACCGTCAGCCCCAGCATTTT.

The rearrangement joins TRBV13 to TRBJ1-1; D is uncertain. The length of the CDR3 is 12 residues. Between the trimmed V and J ends, which lost 4 bases and 4 bases, there was a span of 7 bases. Germline V gene lookup returns CDR1 PRHDT and CDR2 FYEKMQ (reference sequence). The CDR3 coding sequence is TGTGCCAGCAGCTCGAGAAGCACTGAAGCTTTCTTT. This translates into CASSSRSTEAFF.

The rearrangement joins TRBV18 to TRBJ1-2, with D unresolved. The germline V and J ends were trimmed by 6 bases and 0 bases, with 11 bases remaining between them. There are 14 residues in the CDR3. In germline, CDR1 is KGHSH, CDR2 LQKENI. CDR3 region: CASSRTETNYGYTF. The DNA of the CDR3 is TGTGCCAGCTCTCGGACGGAGACTAACTATGGCTACACCTTC.

The V call is TRBV3-1, the J call TRBJ2-1, with 7 bases fitting TRBD1. This CDR3 region has 16 residues. The J segment lost 3 bases and the V segment lost 4 bases, leaving 9 bases of the junction unmatched. Germline assignment: CDR1 LGHDT and CDR2 YNNKEL (reference sequence). CDR3 bases: TGTGCCAGCAGCCCCAGGGGGACGTGGGTCTACAATGAGCAGTTCTTC. This sequence encodes CASSPRGTWVYNEQFF.

V and J are TRBV19 and TRBJ2-3; D is possibly TRBD2 (7 bases). The CDR3 length is 14 residues. Looked up from germline, CDR1 is LNHDA and CDR2 is SQIVND (reference sequence). The germline V and J ends were trimmed by 9 bases and 5 bases, with 18 bases remaining between them. The DNA for the CDR3 is TGTGCCAGCAGTCCGGGGGGCGGTGGAGATACGCAGTATTTT. This sequence encodes CASSPGGGGDTQYF.

The chain recombines TRBV30 with TRBJ2-6, with D unclear. The V and J ends lost 7 bases and 0 bases respectively, with 10 bases between them. The CDR3 loop spans 14 amino acids. The germline V gene has CDR1 GTSNPN and CDR2 SVGIG (reference sequence). Written as DNA, the CDR3 is TGTGCCTCAGGAGAAAGCTCTGGGGCCAACGTCCTGACTTTC. Translation gives CASGESSGANVLTF. Drawing the rest from reference TRBV30 and TRBJ2-6, the complete variable domain is SQTIHQWPATLVQPVGSPLSLECTVEGTSNPNLYWYRQAAGRGLQLLFYSVGIGQISSEVPQNLSASRPQDRQFILSSKKLLLSDSGFYLCASGESSGANVLTFGAGSRLTVL.

The gene calls are TRBV20-1 and TRBJ1-1, with 8 bases identical to TRBD1. Germline CDR1 reads DFQATT; CDR2 reads SNEGSKA (reference sequence). V lost 7 bases, J lost 0 bases, and 4 bases stayed unmatched. The length of the CDR3 is 13 residues. This CDR3 is CSVTDRVNTEAFF. Here the CDR3 DNA reads TGCAGTGTCACGGACAGGGTGAACACTGAAGCTTTCTTT.

V is TRBV11-2 and J is TRBJ1-1; D possibly corresponds to TRBD1 (5 bases). Trimming pared 3 bases from V and 9 bases from J, leaving 11 bases between. Per the germline V gene, CDR1 is SGHAT and CDR2 is FQNNGV. The CDR3 totals 12 residues. The CDR3 here is CASSFGQGKAFF. CDR3 coding DNA: TGTGCCAGCAGCTTTGGCCAGGGAAAAGCTTTCTTT.

This chain uses TRBV4-1 with TRBJ2-3, with a weak D call TRBD2 (6 bases). The V gene's germline CDR1 is MGHRA and CDR2 YSYEKL. Deletions cut 1 base from V and 3 bases from J, with 14 bases between. This CDR3 region has 16 residues. CDR3 nucleotide sequence: TGCGCCAGCAGCCAAGGGATAGCGGAGGCAACAGATACGCAGTATTTT. Its translation is CASSQGIAEATDTQYF.

V usage is TRBV11-3 and J usage is TRBJ1-1; D possibly corresponds to TRBD1 (6 bases). The ends were cut back, 5 bases at V and 3 bases at J, with 13 bases in the middle. The CDR3 consists of 14 residues. Germline CDR1 SGHNT, CDR2 YENEEA. The CDR3 loop reads CASSLSYRDTEAFF. CDR3 DNA: TGTGCCAGCAGCCTCTCTTACAGGGACACTGAAGCTTTCTTT.

V is TRBV5-4 and J is TRBJ2-3, with TRBD1 matching 7 bases. The germline CDR1 and CDR2 sequences are SGHNT and YYREEE (reference sequence). There are 14 residues in the CDR3. V shed 2 bases, J shed 4 bases, and the junction held 4 bases outside the gene matches. Here the CDR3 reads CASSFTDRPDTQYF. The CDR3 DNA reads TGTGCCAGCAGCTTTACGGACAGGCCAGATACGCAGTATTTT.

This rearrangement joins TRBV20-1 to TRBJ2-1; 13 bases agree with TRBD2. V dropped 6 bases and J dropped 10; count of bases not matched to a gene: 9. This CDR3 comprises 14 residues. Looked up from germline, CDR1 is DFQATT and CDR2 is SNEGSKA (reference sequence). CDR3 DNA: TGCAGTGCCACTAGCGGGGGGGCGCCAAAGGAGCAGTTCTTC. Protein sequence: CSATSGGAPKEQFF.